The 11 T cell receptor beta chains listed next were all sequenced from one sample in a study of Ad26.COV2.S vaccination and SARS-CoV-2 variants. Treatment denoted: 15 to 20 received Ad26.COV2.S at low or high dose, single or two shots; about five received placebo; per-sample allocation not given. All samples were drawn on day 63, counting from the first vaccine or placebo injection. Sequencing used immunoSEQ multiplex PCR; TCRdb keeps in-frame clones, though not all of them. The sample has 450,000 to 550,000 clones, 80% to 90% seen once. The material was peripheral blood, obtained in a trial of Ad26.COV2.S vaccine versus placebo. The receptor set was obtained from a person aged 18-60 years who received the Ad26.COV2.S COVID-19 vaccine or a placebo.

The gene calls are TRBV6-4 and TRBJ2-7; 8 bases map to TRBD2. Trimming removed 3 bases from V and 1 base from J; junction bases left unmatched: 17. This CDR3 comprises 19 residues. CDR1 and CDR2 from the germline V gene are MRHNA and SNTAGT. CDR3 DNA: TGTGCCAGCAGTGAAAGGTTGTGTAGCGGGACGGTGAGGTCCTACGAGCAGTACTTC. Protein sequence: CASSERLCSGTVRSYEQYF.

This sequence joins TRBV30 and TRBJ2-2; D gene unclear. The CDR3 is 14 residues long. Trimming shortened V by 7 bases and J by 0 bases, and 12 bases separated the two germline ends. Germline V gene data show CDR1 as GTSNPN and CDR2 as SVGIG (reference sequence). Written as DNA, the CDR3 is TGTGCCTCCAATTTCTGGTCGAACACCGGGGAGCTGTTTTTT. Translation: CASNFWSNTGELFF. Full variable domain (rest looked up from reference TRBV30 and TRBJ2-2): SQTIHQWPATLVQPVGSPLSLECTVEGTSNPNLYWYRQAAGRGLQLLFYSVGIGQISSEVPQNLSASRPQDRQFILSSKKLLLSDSGFYLCASNFWSNTGELFFGEGSRLTVL.

The chain employs TRBV29-1 and TRBJ1-1, with TRBD1 identical over 8 bases. The junction had 7 bases not matched to a gene; V was cut back by 6 bases and J by 4 bases. The germline V gene has CDR1 SQVTM and CDR2 ANQGSEA. The CDR3 totals 13 residues. The CDR3 nucleotides are TGCAGCGTGGACAGGGTGGAGGGCACTGAAGCTTTCTTT. As protein: CSVDRVEGTEAFF.

The genes are TRBV28 and TRBJ1-2; D remains unclear. The CDR3 length is 13 residues. V was clipped by 3 bases and J by 2 bases, with 7 bases between them. CDR1 and CDR2 (germline): MDHEN, SYDVKM. CDR3 bases: TGTGCCAGCAGTTTCAGGTCCAACTATGGCTACACCTTC. Amino acids: CASSFRSNYGYTF.

This chain links TRBV5-6 with TRBJ1-5; TRBD1 might be the D (6 bases). Trimming removed 4 bases from V and 4 bases from J, with 15 bases in between. This CDR3 region has 15 residues. The germline gives CDR1 SGHDT, CDR2 YYEEEE. The CDR3 reads CASSLGDRMNQPQHF. In DNA, the CDR3 is TGTGCCAGCAGCCTCGGTGACAGGATGAATCAGCCCCAGCATTTT.

J is TRBJ2-3 and V is TRBV3-1 (or the pseudogene TRBV3-2); maybe TRBD1 (6 bases). Germline V gene sequence: CDR1 LGHDT, CDR2 YNNKEL (reference sequence). Trimming cost V 7 bases and J 4 bases, with 9 bases left between them. The CDR3 consists of 12 residues. CDR3 sequence: CASTSGADTQYF. The CDR3 DNA reads as TGTGCCAGCACCTCAGGGGCAGATACGCAGTATTTT.

The sample holds a few counts of this clone. The chain is built from TRBV6-5 and TRBJ2-7, with D maybe TRBD1 (6 bases). CDR3 size: 13 residues. Trimming pared 5 bases from V and 12 bases from J, leaving 20 bases between. CDR1 is MNHEY and CDR2 is SVGAGI in the germline V gene. CDR3 sequence: CASSHKAGQPGYF. DNA of the CDR3: TGTGCCAGCAGTCACAAAGCCGGACAGCCGGGGTACTTC.

The chain has TRBV11-2 and TRBJ2-3, with D hard to call. The CDR3 contains 14 residues. Looked up from germline, CDR1 is SGHAT and CDR2 is FQNNGV. V lost 4 bases, J lost 0 bases, and 8 bases lay in between. The CDR3 loop reads CASSYTTSTDTQYF. The CDR3, as DNA: TGTGCCAGCAGCTATACGACTAGCACAGATACGCAGTATTTT.

The chain links TRBV6-6 to TRBJ1-1; D might be TRBD1 (5 bases). Looked up from germline, CDR1 is MNHNY and CDR2 is SVGAGI (reference sequence). V shed 8 bases and J shed 1 base, with 11 bases lying between them. This CDR3 contains 13 residues. CDR3 sequence: CASVGLTNTEAFF. The CDR3 nucleotides are TGTGCCAGCGTGGGACTAACGAACACTGAAGCTTTCTTT.

This chain uses TRBV2 with TRBJ2-2; 10 bases are shared with TRBD2. The junction had 9 bases not matched to a gene; V was cut back by 8 bases and J by 0 bases. Germline V gives CDR1 SNHLY, CDR2 FYNNEI. The CDR3 is 17 amino acids. This CDR3 reads CASESQTSGANTGELFF. CDR3 DNA sequence: TGTGCCAGCGAGTCCCAAACTAGCGGGGCGAACACCGGGGAGCTGTTTTTT.

In nucleotides, the CDR3 is TGTGCCAGCAGTGAATATACACTCTATGGCTACACCTTC. It codes for CASSEYTLYGYTF. The J gene is TRBJ1-2, the V gene TRBV25-1; no firm D call. CDR3 length: 13 amino acids. Trimming cost V 0 bases and J 4 bases, with 6 bases left between them. Germline CDR1 and CDR2: MGHDK and SYGVNS.